The present T cell receptor beta chain was sequenced within a study of cytomegalovirus exposure and HLA in healthy donors. The PCR contained 60 Vbeta and 13 Jbeta primers. The table came from immunoSEQ multiplex PCR; TCRdb's copy has only in-frame clones and leaves some out. Among around 65,000 clones listed, roughly 80% were seen once. Regarding this clone: Antigen: not known.

Study-level findings and limits: High specificity and sensitivity for cytomegalovirus status were reported for the classifier. What a later analysis reportedly showed was that an Asian-associated ancestry cluster had fewer N-insertions than the approximately 670-donor mean.

The CDR3 loop spans 15 amino acids. The germline V gene has CDR1 MGHRA and CDR2 YSYEKL. Trimming removed 5 bases from V and 3 bases from J, with 14 bases in between. This chain connects TRBV4-1 to TRBJ1-5; no reliable D call. The source is a girl aged 5-17 years in good health and CMV-seropositive. The sequenced sample was PBMCs. The CDR3 reads CASSFIGGTNQPQHF. The DNA for the CDR3 is TGCGCCAGCAGCTTCATAGGCGGCACCAATCAGCCCCAGCATTTT.